This TCR beta chain derives from a study of cytomegalovirus exposure and HLA in healthy donors. Looking at the study overall: Falling in the Caucasian-associated ancestry cluster were 80% to 85% of approximately 410 genotyped donors. General study findings and limits: Highly shared sequence variants in one cluster were likely a sequencing artifact.

Comment on this clone: The antigen remains unidentified.

Use of 60 Vbeta and 13 Jbeta primers characterized the PCR. Assay: immunoSEQ multiplex PCR; the TCRdb copy retains only in-frame clones and omits some. The sample has about 92,000 clones, 80% seen once; the top ten hold approximately 2%. The sequenced material came from PBMCs. This clonotype was sampled from a man aged 18 to 29 in good health and CMV-seronegative.

CDR3 loop: CASSLEGVISYEQYF. The CDR3, as DNA: TGTGCCAGCAGCTTAGAGGGGGTTATCTCCTACGAGCAGTACTTC. This rearrangement joins TRBV7-9 to TRBJ2-7; possibly TRBD1 for D (6 bases). The CDR3 extends over 15 amino acids. In germline, CDR1 is SEHNR, CDR2 FQNEAQ (reference sequence). Trimming removed 1 base at V and 0 bases at J, with 10 bases between.